Presented here are 26 T cell receptor beta chains from one specimen sequenced in a study of cytomegalovirus exposure and HLA in healthy donors. Method: immunoSEQ multiplex PCR; TCRdb's copy keeps in-frame clones and lacks some. The sample holds approximately 210,000 clones, about 84% seen once. The specimen was PBMCs. The source is a woman under 30 in good health and CMV-seronegative.

This chain joins TRBV30 and TRBJ2-7, with 8 positions matching TRBD1. Germline values: CDR1 GTSNPN, CDR2 SVGIG (reference sequence). CDR3 length equals 14 residues. The V gene end was trimmed by 2 bases and the J gene end by 2 bases; junction bases not matched to a gene: 5. This CDR3 is CAWSPWTGTYEQYF. The CDR3 nucleotides are TGTGCCTGGAGTCCTTGGACAGGGACCTACGAGCAGTACTTC. The whole variable domain, remainder taken from reference TRBV30 and TRBJ2-7, is SQTIHQWPATLVQPVGSPLSLECTVEGTSNPNLYWYRQAAGRGLQLLFYSVGIGQISSEVPQNLSASRPQDRQFILSSKKLLLSDSGFYLCAWSPWTGTYEQYFGPGTRLTVT.

V gene TRBV5-1 combines with J gene TRBJ2-3; no clear D. V lost 2 bases and J 1 base, leaving 11 bases between the germline ends. The CDR3 has 15 amino acids. The V gene's germline CDR1 is SGHRS and CDR2 YFSETQ. CDR3 sequence (DNA): TGCGCCAGCAGCTTTGGAGTTACCGGCACAGATACGCAGTATTTT. Residues: CASSFGVTGTDTQYF. The entire variable domain, with the rest obtained from reference TRBV5-1 and TRBJ2-3, is as follows: KAGVTQTPRYLIKTRGQQVTLSCSPISGHRSVSWYQQTPGQGLQFLFEYFSETQRNKGNFPGRFSGRQFSNSRSEMNVSTLELGDSALYLCASSFGVTGTDTQYFGPGTRLTVL.

The chain has TRBV7-9 and TRBJ2-3; D unclear. The CDR3 extends over 14 amino acids. Germline V lookup: CDR1 SEHNR, CDR2 FQNEAQ (reference sequence). V lost 2 bases and J 1 base, leaving 7 bases between the germline ends. The CDR3 reads CASSLIGGTDTQYF. CDR3 nucleotides: TGTGCCAGCAGCTTAATCGGAGGCACAGATACGCAGTATTTT.

The rearrangement links TRBV11-2 to TRBJ1-5, with D possibly TRBD1 on 5 matching bases. V dropped 5 bases and J dropped 6 bases, with 26 bases sitting between them. Germline V CDR1 and CDR2: SGHAT, FQNNGV. The CDR3 length is 18 residues. The CDR3 nucleotides read TGTGCCAGCAGCCCCCCGGGACTCCCAAATCTTTCGGGTCAGCCCCAGCATTTT. This encodes CASSPPGLPNLSGQPQHF. The variable domain in full, with the rest retrieved from reference TRBV11-2 and TRBJ1-5, is EAGVAQSPRYKIIEKRQSVAFWCNPISGHATLYWYQQILGQGPKLLIQFQNNGVVDDSQLPKDRFSAERLKGVDSTLKIQPAKLEDSAVYLCASSPPGLPNLSGQPQHFGDGTRLSIL.

Remarks on this clone: At the DNA level, this CDR3 is encoded by other sequences in the same sample as well. V usage is TRBV9 and J usage is TRBJ2-7; D is unclear. CDR3 length: 15 amino acids. Germline V gives CDR1 SGDLS, CDR2 YYNGEE. V was shortened by 0 bases and J by 2 bases, with 12 bases between the two germline ends. CDR3 residues: CASSVGQQPTYEQYF. CDR3 nucleotides: TGTGCCAGCAGCGTAGGCCAACAACCCACCTACGAGCAGTACTTC. Together with reference TRBV9 and TRBJ2-7, the CDR3 gives the full variable domain: DSGVTQTPKHLITATGQRVTLRCSPRSGDLSVYWYQQSLDQGLQFLIQYYNGEERAKGNILERFSAQQFPDLHSELNLSSLELGDSALYFCASSVGQQPTYEQYFGPGTRLTVT.

V is TRBV6-1 and J is TRBJ2-3; 15 bases fit TRBD2. The CDR3 loop spans 19 amino acids. CDR1 MNHNS and CDR2 SASEGT come from the germline V gene. Unmatched junction bases numbered 9, after V lost 3 bases and J lost 2 bases. In DNA form, the CDR3 reads TGTGCCAGCAGTGATCCGAGGACTAGCGGGGGGGCTTTCACAGATACGCAGTATTTT. Translating it yields CASSDPRTSGGAFTDTQYF.

This chain uses TRBV30 with TRBJ2-5; 8 bases map to TRBD2. The CDR3 runs 15 residues. Germline V gene data show CDR1 as GTSNPN and CDR2 as SVGIG (reference sequence). Unmatched junction bases numbered 10, after V lost 2 bases and J lost 5 bases. CDR3 residues: CAWSQPGLGVETQYF. The DNA for the CDR3 is TGTGCCTGGAGTCAACCGGGACTAGGCGTGGAGACCCAGTACTTC.

The J gene is TRBJ1-5, the V gene TRBV29-1; tentatively, D is TRBD1 (6 bases). Trimming removed 7 bases from V and 7 bases from J, with 17 bases in between. This CDR3 comprises 13 residues. Germline V gene sequence: CDR1 SQVTM, CDR2 ANQGSEA. As DNA, the CDR3 is TGCAGCGCATCCAGGGGCGGGGGACAGCCCCAGCATTTT. Encoded protein: CSASRGGGQPQHF. Variable domain in full (rest from reference TRBV29-1 and TRBJ1-5): SAVISQKPSRDICQRGTSLTIQCQVDSQVTMMFWYRQQPGQSLTLIATANQGSEATYESGFVIDKFPISRPNLTFSTLTVSNMSPEDSSIYLCSASRGGGQPQHFGDGTRLSIL.

This clone occurred many times. The J gene is TRBJ1-2, the V gene TRBV7-2; D might be TRBD1 (5 bases). Trimming removed 3 bases at V and 7 bases at J, with 9 bases between. This CDR3 spans 12 amino acids. CDR1 is SGHTA, CDR2 FQGNSA, per germline. This CDR3 reads CASSFARAGYTF. The CDR3 nucleotides are TGTGCCAGCAGCTTCGCCAGGGCTGGCTACACCTTC. The variable domain in full, with the rest retrieved from reference TRBV7-2 and TRBJ1-2, is GAGVSQSPSNKVTEKGKDVELRCDPISGHTALYWYRQSLGQGLEFLIYFQGNSAPDKSGLPSDRFSAERTGGSVSTLTIQRTQQEDSAVYLCASSFARAGYTFGSGTRLTVV.

V usage is TRBV30 and J usage is TRBJ2-7; possibly TRBD2 for D (5 bases). The germline V gene encodes CDR1 GTSNPN and CDR2 SVGIG (reference sequence). This CDR3 contains 13 residues. The V end lost 0 bases, the J end lost 6 bases, and 12 bases lay between the germline ends. CDR3: CAWSVLREGEQYF. CDR3 bases: TGTGCCTGGAGTGTACTCCGCGAGGGCGAGCAGTACTTC. Variable domain in full (rest from reference TRBV30 and TRBJ2-7): SQTIHQWPATLVQPVGSPLSLECTVEGTSNPNLYWYRQAAGRGLQLLFYSVGIGQISSEVPQNLSASRPQDRQFILSSKKLLLSDSGFYLCAWSVLREGEQYFGPGTRLTVT.

This clone was seen a handful of times. This chain uses TRBV5-1 with TRBJ1-1; D perhaps matches TRBD1 (5 bases). The CDR3 extends over 14 amino acids. Deletions cut 4 bases from V and 1 base from J, with 11 bases between. Germline V lookup: CDR1 SGHRS, CDR2 YFSETQ. The CDR3 here is CASSGGTGNTEAFF. Here the CDR3 DNA reads TGCGCCAGCAGCGGAGGGACGGGGAACACTGAAGCTTTCTTT. Using reference TRBV5-1 and TRBJ1-1 for the parts outside the CDR3, the full variable domain is KAGVTQTPRYLIKTRGQQVTLSCSPISGHRSVSWYQQTPGQGLQFLFEYFSETQRNKGNFPGRFSGRQFSNSRSEMNVSTLELGDSALYLCASSGGTGNTEAFFGQGTRLTVV.

The genes are TRBV6-5 and TRBJ2-6; 9 positions agree with TRBD1. This CDR3 spans 16 amino acids. Per germline, CDR1 MNHEY and CDR2 SVGAGI. The V and J ends lost 1 base and 3 bases, in that order; junction bases with no gene match: 1. The CDR3 coding sequence is TGTGCCAGCAGTTACTTGGGACAGGGTGGGGCCAACGTCCTGACTTTC. Translated, it gives CASSYLGQGGANVLTF.

Only a few counts were recorded for this clone. This chain links TRBV30 with TRBJ2-7; perhaps TRBD1 as D (5 bases). Trimming cost V 1 base and J 1 base, with 11 bases left between them. From germline, CDR1 is GTSNPN and CDR2 SVGIG (reference sequence). The CDR3 runs 14 residues. The CDR3 is CAWSGSRGSYEQYF. DNA of the CDR3: TGTGCCTGGAGTGGTTCAAGGGGATCCTACGAGCAGTACTTC.

CDR3 DNA: TGTGCCAGCAGTTTTGGGGTAGGGGACTATGGCTACACCTTC. Amino acid sequence: CASSFGVGDYGYTF. The V gene is TRBV27, the J gene TRBJ1-2; TRBD1 might be the D (5 bases). V lost 3 bases and J lost 3, with 11 bases in between. CDR3 size: 14 residues. The germline CDR1 and CDR2 sequences are MNHEY and SMNVEV (reference sequence).

The chain employs TRBV30 and TRBJ1-1, with D tentatively TRBD1 (5 bases). Germline loops: CDR1 GTSNPN, CDR2 SVGIG (reference sequence). V was pared by 3 bases and J by 11 bases, with 19 bases between. This CDR3 is 13 amino acids long. Written as DNA, the CDR3 is TGTGCCTGGAGCTCCTCCAGGGAAGGGATGGCTTTCTTT. It is translated as CAWSSSREGMAFF.

The chain joins TRBV5-4 to TRBJ2-5; TRBD2 matches at 7 bases. Trimming at V came to 1 base and at J to 5 bases, leaving 17 bases not matched to a gene. The CDR3 spans 18 residues. Germline values: CDR1 SGHNT, CDR2 YYREEE (reference sequence). The CDR3 here is CASSLRLASGPAGETQYF. CDR3 in DNA: TGTGCCAGCAGCTTGCGGTTGGCTAGCGGACCTGCGGGGGAGACCCAGTACTTC. Based on the CDR3 plus reference TRBV5-4 and TRBJ2-5, the full variable domain is ETGVTQSPTHLIKTRGQQVTLRCSSQSGHNTVSWYQQALGQGPQFIFQYYREEENGRGNFPPRFSGLQFPNYSSELNVNALELDDSALYLCASSLRLASGPAGETQYFGPGTRLLVL.

This chain links TRBV27 with TRBJ1-6; D may be TRBD1 (5 bases). The V end lost 5 bases, the J end lost 5 bases, and 16 bases lay between the germline ends. Germline V lookup: CDR1 MNHEY, CDR2 SMNVEV (reference sequence). This CDR3 region has 16 residues. In DNA, the CDR3 is TGTGCCAGCAGTCCCTTTTCGGGGGAGAATAATTCACCCCTCCACTTT. Translation: CASSPFSGENNSPLHF.

This chain joins TRBV25-1 and TRBJ2-2, with 10 nucleotides matching TRBD1. The V gene end was trimmed by 2 bases and the J gene end by 5 bases; junction bases not matched to a gene: 5. This CDR3 region has 16 residues. Germline V CDR1 and CDR2: MGHDK, SYGVNS. This CDR3 reads CASSERDRGGTGELFF. In nucleotides, the CDR3 is TGTGCCAGCAGTGAACGGGACAGGGGAGGAACCGGGGAGCTGTTTTTT.

The J gene is TRBJ2-3, the V gene TRBV30; D is ambiguous. CDR1 and CDR2 (germline): GTSNPN, SVGIG (reference sequence). This CDR3 is built from 11 residues. V dropped 4 bases and J dropped 2 bases, with 4 bases sitting between them. Here the CDR3 reads CAWTTTDTQYF. In DNA form, the CDR3 reads TGTGCCTGGACTACCACAGATACGCAGTATTTT. The whole variable domain, filled in from reference TRBV30 and TRBJ2-3, reads SQTIHQWPATLVQPVGSPLSLECTVEGTSNPNLYWYRQAAGRGLQLLFYSVGIGQISSEVPQNLSASRPQDRQFILSSKKLLLSDSGFYLCAWTTTDTQYFGPGTRLTVL.

The gene calls are TRBV6-5 and TRBJ1-1, with 9 bases identical to TRBD1. J was trimmed by 12 bases and V by 2 bases; bases with no gene match: 7. The CDR3 sequence is 13 residues long. CDR1 is MNHEY, CDR2 SVGAGI, per germline. CDR3: CASSYLQGAQTFF. The CDR3 nucleotides are TGTGCCAGCAGTTACCTACAGGGGGCGCAAACTTTCTTT.

This chain joins TRBV2 and TRBJ1-4; maybe TRBD1 (6 bases). V was shortened by 1 base and J by 11 bases, with 17 bases between the two germline ends. Germline lookup yields CDR1 SNHLY and CDR2 FYNNEI. This CDR3 spans 15 amino acids. The chain's CDR3 is CASSEGGQGMRKLFF. DNA for the CDR3: TGTGCCAGCAGTGAAGGTGGGCAGGGGATGCGGAAACTGTTTTTT.

The chain has TRBV19 and TRBJ1-2, with 8 bases matching TRBD1. The ends lost 10 bases at V and 5 bases at J; junction bases unmatched: 6. Germline V gene sequence: CDR1 LNHDA, CDR2 SQIVND (reference sequence). The CDR3 is 12 residues long. CDR3 nucleotides: TGTGCCACTAAAAACAGGGGGTATGGCTACACCTTC. As protein: CATKNRGYGYTF.

The rearrangement links TRBV6-4 to TRBJ1-4; D call uncertain. The CDR3 spans 13 residues. Germline CDR1 is MRHNA and CDR2 is SNTAGT. Between the trimmed V and J ends, which lost 2 bases and 8 bases, there was a span of 9 bases. CDR3 in DNA: TGTGCCAGCAGTGACGGAGCGGAGGAAAAACTGTTTTTT. Amino acids: CASSDGAEEKLFF.

V usage is TRBV5-1 and J usage is TRBJ1-3; a weak D match, TRBD1 (5 bases). Trimming took 0 bases from V and 0 from J, leaving 7 bases between them. Germline CDR1 is SGHRS and CDR2 is YFSETQ. This CDR3 comprises 15 residues. The CDR3 is CASSLGTTSGNTIYF. CDR3 sequence (DNA): TGCGCCAGCAGCTTGGGGACAACCTCTGGAAACACCATATATTTT.

This clone appeared once. The J gene is TRBJ2-2, the V gene TRBV6-5; 7 bases align to TRBD1. Germline CDR1 MNHEY, CDR2 SVGAGI. The CDR3 is 14 residues long. Germline trimming cut 2 bases from V and 7 bases from J; bases unmatched to any gene: 4. In DNA form, the CDR3 reads TGTGCCAGCAGTTACAGGGGGCTCAGCGGGGAGCTGTTTTTT. Its protein is CASSYRGLSGELFF.

This chain links TRBV18 with TRBJ1-5; a weak D match, TRBD1 (5 bases). CDR1 and CDR2 (germline): KGHSH, LQKENI. Trimming removed 3 bases at V and 7 bases at J, with 13 bases between. The CDR3 contains 14 residues. The chain's CDR3 is CASSPDMLEQPQHF. The CDR3 nucleotides read TGTGCCAGCTCACCGGACATGTTAGAGCAGCCCCAGCATTTT. Based on the CDR3 plus reference TRBV18 and TRBJ1-5, the full variable domain is NAGVMQNPRHLVRRRGQEARLRCSPMKGHSHVYWYRQLPEEGLKFMVYLQKENIIDESGMPKERFSAEFPKEGPSILRIQQVVRGDSAAYFCASSPDMLEQPQHFGDGTRLSIL.